One and the same sample provided the 8 T cell receptor beta chains below, sequenced in a study of response to subunit inactivated influenza vaccine. One entry per CDR3 protein results from TCRdb running MiXCR on the RT-PCR reads. This repertoire shows about 540,000 distinct CDR3 sequences, less than 25% found once; its top ten account for 2.5% to 3.5%. The same sample was also used in a study of T cells expressing NK-cell markers. According to that study: For TCR beta, cDNA was produced by 5'RACE template switching with UMIs.

The sequences come from CD4+ T cells sorted from PBMCs, collected approximately 12 days after vaccination. These receptors were obtained from a man between 45 and 60 years old who received an inactivated influenza vaccine.

This clonotype has a count of ten or more. The chain is built from TRBV7-9 and TRBJ1-1, with a possible D match to TRBD1 (5 bases). The CDR3 runs to 16 residues. V was cut by 8 bases and J by 0 bases, with 19 bases left in between. The germline V gene has CDR1 SEHNR and CDR2 FQNEAQ (reference sequence). The CDR3: CASPGEGRGLNTEAFF. The CDR3 DNA reads TGTGCCAGCCCGGGCGAAGGGAGGGGTTTGAACACTGAAGCTTTCTTT.

This clonotype was found a few times. CDR3 residues: CASSTGTGLYNEQFF. The CDR3 nucleotides are TGCGCCAGCAGCACCGGGACTGGACTATACAATGAGCAGTTCTTC. The chain uses TRBV4-3 and TRBJ2-1; the D gene is possibly TRBD2 (6 bases). The CDR3 has 15 residues. Germline values: CDR1 LGHNA, CDR2 YSLEER. V lost 5 bases to trimming and J lost 4 bases, with 15 bases between them.

This clonotype has more than one count but fewer than ten. This sequence joins TRBV15 and TRBJ1-4, with D maybe TRBD1 (5 bases). The length of the CDR3 is 16 residues. Trimming removed 0 bases at V and 1 base at J, with 9 bases between. Germline lookup yields CDR1 LNHNV and CDR2 YYDKDF (reference sequence). DNA for the CDR3: TGTGCCACCAGCAGAGATCCGGGGGGAACTAATGAAAAACTGTTTTTT. Protein product: CATSRDPGGTNEKLFF.

Concerning this clonotype itself: A read error may explain this, as a much larger clone is one base away. The chain carries TRBV30 and TRBJ2-7; a possible D gene is TRBD2 (6 bases). This CDR3 comprises 12 residues. The V gene's germline CDR1 is GTSNPN and CDR2 SVGIG (reference sequence). CDR3 residues: CVGGRSSYEQYF. DNA of the CDR3: TGTGTCGGGGGTAGGTCCTCCTACGAGCAGTACTTC. Full variable domain (rest looked up from reference TRBV30 and TRBJ2-7): SQTIHQWPATLVQPVGSPLSLECTVEGTSNPNLYWYRQAAGRGLQLLFYSVGIGQISSEVPQNLSASRPQDRQFILSSKKLLLSDSGFYLCVGGRSSYEQYFGPGTRLTVT.

This clonotype was observed a handful of times. The chain employs TRBV9 and TRBJ2-3; no reliable D call. Germline V lookup: CDR1 SGDLS, CDR2 YYNGEE. This CDR3 has 15 amino acids. V was pared by 4 bases and J by 2 bases, with 14 bases between. In DNA form, the CDR3 reads TGTGCCAGCAGCCCATCACCAGGTCACACAGATACGCAGTATTTT. This gives the protein CASSPSPGHTDTQYF.

This clonotype has just a few counts. The V call is TRBV21-1, the J call TRBJ2-7. TRBV21-1 is reported as a pseudogene. CDR3 length: 12 residues. Here the CDR3 reads CASSKASYEQYF. The CDR3 DNA follows: TGTGCCAGCAGCAAAGCTTCCTACGAGCAGTACTTC.

The rearrangement links TRBV20-1 to TRBJ2-5; TRBD1 might be the D (5 bases). The germline gives CDR1 DFQATT, CDR2 SNEGSKA (reference sequence). V lost 3 bases and J lost 1, with 15 bases in between. This CDR3 spans 15 amino acids. In DNA, the CDR3 is TGCAGTGCTAGTCCCCCCGCAGGGTTCCAAGAGACCCAGTACTTC. It translates to CSASPPAGFQETQYF.

V gene TRBV5-1 combines with J gene TRBJ2-3, with 11 nucleotides matching TRBD2. The CDR3 runs to 17 residues. V gave up 3 bases and J gave up 0 bases; unmatched junction bases: 6. Germline-derived CDR1 and CDR2 are SGHRS and YFSETQ. CDR3 residues: CASSWSLAGGSTDTQYF. DNA for the CDR3: TGCGCCAGCAGCTGGTCCTTAGCGGGGGGGAGCACAGATACGCAGTATTTT.